Each of the 28 T cell receptor beta chains below was sequenced from the same sample in a study of blood T cell repertoires in COVID-19. Generated by immunoSEQ multiplex PCR, the TCRdb table keeps only in-frame clones and is missing some. The sample contains 200,000 to 250,000 clones, approximately 89% of which appear only once. Sequencing was carried out using PBMCs or T cells enriched from blood (not recorded which). The origin of the receptors is a woman aged 25 to 39 who had been exposed to COVID-19.

This chain connects TRBV5-1 to TRBJ2-2; D gene unclear. Trimming left V 0 bases short and J 4 bases short, with 7 bases between. CDR1 and CDR2 (germline): SGHRS, YFSETQ. The CDR3 has 14 residues. The CDR3 sequence is CASSLAWATGELFF. The CDR3 DNA reads as TGCGCCAGCAGCTTGGCCTGGGCCACCGGGGAGCTGTTTTTT.

The V gene is TRBV15, the J gene TRBJ1-5; 8 bases line up with TRBD1. The ends lost 2 bases at V and 2 bases at J; junction bases unmatched: 14. There are 19 residues in the CDR3. Germline V gives CDR1 LNHNV, CDR2 YYDKDF (reference sequence). The CDR3 loop reads CATSRPGTGRGGGNQPQHF. The CDR3 nucleotides are TGTGCCACCAGCAGACCTGGGACAGGTCGTGGGGGGGGCAATCAGCCCCAGCATTTT.

This clone appeared once. J is TRBJ2-1 and V is TRBV5-1; 7 bases map to TRBD1. With 4 bases clipped from V and 5 bases from J, the junction kept 12 bases outside the gene matches. Germline-derived CDR1 and CDR2 are SGHRS and YFSETQ. This CDR3 has 16 amino acids. The CDR3, as DNA: TGCGCCAGCAGCCTCCTAGGGGGCGGTGGGCACAATGAGCAGTTCTTC. Amino acid sequence: CASSLLGGGGHNEQFF.

The rearrangement joins TRBV28 to TRBJ2-7, with a possible D match to TRBD2 (6 bases). The V gene's germline CDR1 is MDHEN and CDR2 SYDVKM. This CDR3 comprises 18 residues. V gave up 7 bases and J gave up 4 bases, with 29 bases separating them. The CDR3 loop is CASTPAWITSPNLYEQYF. DNA for the CDR3: TGTGCCAGCACCCCAGCATGGATTACTAGCCCTAATCTTTACGAGCAGTACTTC.

V and J are TRBV6-5 and TRBJ1-2, with 7 bases matching TRBD1. CDR1 and CDR2 from the germline V gene are MNHEY and SVGAGI. This CDR3 is built from 14 residues. Trimming removed 5 bases from V and 4 bases from J; junction bases left unmatched: 7. The CDR3 region is CASSQGQFFYGYTF. Written as DNA, the CDR3 is TGTGCCAGCAGTCAGGGACAGTTTTTCTATGGCTACACCTTC.

This rearrangement joins TRBV3-1 (or the pseudogene TRBV3-2) to TRBJ2-2, with TRBD2 matching 7 bases. V gave up 2 bases and J gave up 9 bases; unmatched junction bases: 12. The CDR3 spans 16 residues. The germline gives CDR1 LGHDT, CDR2 YNNKEL (reference sequence). The CDR3: CASSQSGMVARRELFF. The CDR3 DNA sequence: TGTGCCAGCAGCCAAAGCGGGATGGTCGCGCGAAGGGAGCTGTTTTTT.

The chain is built from TRBV12-3 or TRBV12-4 and TRBJ2-2, with a weak D call TRBD1 (5 bases). This CDR3 region has 12 residues. Trimming cost V 6 bases and J 7 bases, with 9 bases left between them. CDR3 region: CASSPGNGELFF. DNA for the CDR3: TGTGCCAGCAGCCCAGGGAACGGGGAGCTGTTTTTT.

This rearrangement joins TRBV4-1 to TRBJ2-6, with TRBD1 as a possible D gene (7 bases). Deletions cut 4 bases from V and 0 bases from J, with 22 bases between. Per germline, CDR1 MGHRA and CDR2 YSYEKL. The CDR3 has 20 residues. CDR3 sequence: CASSRKVGRGVFSGANVLTF. The CDR3 nucleotides are TGCGCCAGCAGCCGGAAAGTGGGCAGGGGGGTCTTCTCTGGGGCCAACGTCCTGACTTTC.

The chain carries TRBV10-3 and TRBJ1-4, with no clear D. Trimming stripped 0 bases from V and 0 bases from J, with 8 bases between. The CDR3 runs 16 residues. From germline, CDR1 is ENHRY and CDR2 SYGVKD. The CDR3 sequence is CAISESLPATNEKLFF. DNA for the CDR3: TGTGCCATCAGTGAGTCGTTACCAGCAACTAATGAAAAACTGTTTTTT.

This clone was detected only once. V usage is TRBV5-1 and J usage is TRBJ1-5; 7 bases are shared with TRBD1. The J segment lost 15 bases and the V segment lost 0 bases, leaving 12 bases of the junction unmatched. This CDR3 is 14 amino acids long. Germline values: CDR1 SGHRS, CDR2 YFSETQ. The CDR3 coding sequence is TGCGCCAGCAGCTTGGGACCTACACAGGGGCTCCCGCATTTT. Translation: CASSLGPTQGLPHF.

The chain couples TRBV13 to TRBJ1-2; D perhaps matches TRBD1 (5 bases). CDR3 size: 15 residues. Germline V CDR1 and CDR2: PRHDT, FYEKMQ (reference sequence). V was pared by 2 bases and J by 7 bases, with 17 bases between. The CDR3 sequence: CASSLRVGVIGGYTF. CDR3 bases: TGTGCCAGCAGCTTAAGGGTAGGGGTTATCGGTGGCTACACCTTC.

This clone has a single count. The CDR3 DNA is TGTGCCAGCAGTTGGGTAAGTGGACTCGTAAAATATAGCAATCAGCCCCAGCATTTT. Its protein product is CASSWVSGLVKYSNQPQHF. The rearrangement joins TRBV6-8 to TRBJ1-5, with D unclear. From germline, CDR1 is MNHGY and CDR2 SAAAGT. The CDR3 has 19 amino acids. V lost 4 bases to trimming and J lost 0 bases, with 22 bases between them.

The rearrangement joins TRBV5-6 to TRBJ1-1; 7 positions match TRBD1. The V gene's germline CDR1 is SGHDT and CDR2 YYEEEE. The J segment lost 0 bases and the V segment lost 7 bases, leaving 9 bases of the junction unmatched. The CDR3 spans 15 residues. The CDR3 coding sequence is TGTGCCAGCGCTCCGGGACAGCGACTGAACACTGAAGCTTTCTTT. Residues: CASAPGQRLNTEAFF.

CDR3 in DNA: TGCGCCAGCACCCCCAACGGGGCGGGAGTTTTCGATGAGCAGTTCTTC. Its protein is CASTPNGAGVFDEQFF. V gene TRBV5-1 combines with J gene TRBJ2-1; 7 bases fit TRBD2. The J segment lost 8 bases and the V segment lost 6 bases, leaving 17 bases of the junction unmatched. The CDR3 sequence is 16 residues long. Germline values: CDR1 SGHRS, CDR2 YFSETQ.

The chain combines TRBV19 with TRBJ2-1, with 7 bases lining up with TRBD2. Unmatched junction bases numbered 6, after V lost 9 bases and J lost 1 base. CDR1 and CDR2 (germline): LNHDA, SQIVND (reference sequence). This CDR3 contains 14 residues. DNA of the CDR3: TGTGCCAGCCCCGCGGGGGAGTCCTACAATGAGCAGTTCTTC. This sequence encodes CASPAGESYNEQFF.

The chain uses TRBV5-1 and TRBJ2-6, with D possibly TRBD2 on 6 matching bases. Germline V gene data show CDR1 as SGHRS and CDR2 as YFSETQ. V lost 4 bases and J lost 0, with 11 bases in between. The CDR3 is made up of 16 amino acids. The CDR3 DNA is TGCGCCAGCAGCCCGGGACTTCTCTCTGGGGCCAACGTCCTGACTTTC. Amino acids: CASSPGLLSGANVLTF.

The chain couples TRBV5-1 to TRBJ2-7; D possibly corresponds to TRBD1 (5 bases). Germline CDR1 and CDR2: SGHRS and YFSETQ. Trimming stripped 6 bases from V and 5 bases from J, with 9 bases between. The CDR3 spans 11 residues. CDR3 amino acids: CASKGQDEQYF. DNA for the CDR3: TGCGCCAGCAAGGGGCAGGACGAGCAGTACTTC.

A single count supports this clone. This chain connects TRBV12-5 to TRBJ1-3; D might be TRBD1 (5 bases). CDR1 LGHNT and CDR2 FRNRAP come from the germline V gene. The V and J ends lost 3 bases and 8 bases respectively, with 8 bases between them. The CDR3 totals 12 residues. For the CDR3, the DNA is TGTGCTAGTGGTTTAGGGGTAGACACCATATATTTT. Protein: CASGLGVDTIYF. The whole variable domain, remainder taken from reference TRBV12-5 and TRBJ1-3, is DARVTQTPRHKVTEMGQEVTMRCQPILGHNTVFWYRQTMMQGLELLAYFRNRAPLDDSGMPKDRFSAEMPDATLATLKIQPSEPRDSAVYFCASGLGVDTIYFGEGSWLTVV.

V is TRBV6-5 and J is TRBJ2-7, with 8 bases identical to TRBD1. V dropped 11 bases and J dropped 2; count of bases not matched to a gene: 5. The CDR3 has 12 amino acids. The V gene's germline CDR1 is MNHEY and CDR2 SVGAGI. CDR3 in amino acids: CASRGLAYEQYF. The CDR3 region has the DNA TGTGCCTCCAGGGGGCTAGCCTACGAGCAGTACTTC.

This rearrangement joins TRBV7-6 to TRBJ2-7, with 13 nucleotides matching TRBD2. This CDR3 is built from 17 residues. J lost 1 base, V lost 2 bases, and 5 bases had no gene match. CDR1 is SGHVS, CDR2 FNYEAQ, per germline. Written as DNA, the CDR3 is TGTGCCAGCAGCTTAACTATGACTAGCGGGAGGTCCTACGAGCAGTACTTC. It translates to CASSLTMTSGRSYEQYF. The variable domain in full, with the rest retrieved from reference TRBV7-6 and TRBJ2-7, is GAGVSQSPRYKVTKRGQDVALRCDPISGHVSLYWYRQALGQGPEFLTYFNYEAQQDKSGLPNDRFSAERPEGSISTLTIQRTEQRDSAMYRCASSLTMTSGRSYEQYFGPGTRLTVT.

This clone showed up just once. The rearrangement uses TRBV3-1 (or the pseudogene TRBV3-2) and TRBJ2-1; unclear D gene. The CDR3 runs 13 residues. Germline CDR1 LGHDT, CDR2 YNNKEL (reference sequence). V was shortened by 3 bases and J by 14 bases, with 17 bases between the two germline ends. CDR3 sequence reads: CASSHAESRGEFF. CDR3 nucleotides: TGTGCCAGCAGCCACGCCGAAAGCCGCGGAGAGTTCTTC.

The V call is TRBV18, the J call TRBJ2-2, with D perhaps TRBD2 (6 bases). Germline V gene sequence: CDR1 KGHSH, CDR2 LQKENI. V was clipped by 5 bases and J by 4 bases, with 17 bases between them. This CDR3 region has 16 residues. CDR3: CASSSASLAITGELFF. The CDR3, as DNA: TGTGCCAGCTCATCAGCATCACTAGCAATCACCGGGGAGCTGTTTTTT.

The chain uses TRBV6-5 and TRBJ1-5, with TRBD1 identical over 7 bases. CDR1 is MNHEY and CDR2 is SVGAGI in the germline V gene. J was trimmed by 4 bases and V by 6 bases; bases with no gene match: 9. CDR3 length equals 15 residues. The CDR3 here is CASSSDRAENQPQHF. The CDR3 nucleotides are TGTGCCAGCAGCAGCGACAGGGCCGAAAATCAGCCCCAGCATTTT.

This clone was seen more than once but under ten times. The V call is TRBV19, the J call TRBJ1-1; the match to TRBD1 covers 7 bases. J was trimmed by 12 bases and V by 3 bases; bases with no gene match: 19. Germline V lookup: CDR1 LNHDA, CDR2 SQIVND (reference sequence). This CDR3 spans 16 amino acids. The CDR3 protein is CASSIRLQTGREASFF. As DNA, the CDR3 is TGTGCCAGTAGTATCCGCCTACAGACAGGGAGAGAGGCGTCTTTCTTT.

The chain uses TRBV5-1 and TRBJ2-7; TRBD2 agrees at 9 bases. Per germline, CDR1 SGHRS and CDR2 YFSETQ. J was trimmed by 6 bases and V by 4 bases; bases with no gene match: 5. This CDR3 spans 13 amino acids. The CDR3 region is CASSNSGRGEQYF. The DNA of the CDR3 is TGCGCCAGCAGCAATAGCGGGAGAGGCGAGCAGTACTTC. Full variable domain (rest looked up from reference TRBV5-1 and TRBJ2-7): KAGVTQTPRYLIKTRGQQVTLSCSPISGHRSVSWYQQTPGQGLQFLFEYFSETQRNKGNFPGRFSGRQFSNSRSEMNVSTLELGDSALYLCASSNSGRGEQYFGPGTRLTVT.

The CDR3 is CASSPKDRDNSPLHF. CDR3 in DNA: TGTGCCAGCAGTCCTAAGGACAGGGATAATTCACCCCTCCACTTT. The rearrangement joins TRBV28 to TRBJ1-6; 8 bases align to TRBD1. The V gene end was trimmed by 5 bases and the J gene end by 5 bases; junction bases not matched to a gene: 5. The CDR3 runs 15 residues. The germline V gene encodes CDR1 MDHEN and CDR2 SYDVKM.

The gene calls are TRBV3-1 (or the pseudogene TRBV3-2) and TRBJ2-7, with TRBD2 matching 9 bases. V shed 3 bases, J shed 2 bases, and the junction held 11 bases outside the gene matches. The CDR3 runs to 17 residues. Germline loops: CDR1 LGHDT, CDR2 YNNKEL (reference sequence). CDR3 sequence reads: CASSHSWTSANPYEQYF. DNA for the CDR3: TGTGCCAGCAGCCATTCTTGGACTAGCGCTAACCCCTACGAGCAGTACTTC.

This clone was recorded once. The chain couples TRBV12-3 or TRBV12-4 to TRBJ1-2; D uncertain. The CDR3 is made up of 12 amino acids. Trimming left V 1 base short and J 8 bases short, with 8 bases between. The CDR3: CASSLGASGYTF. The CDR3 DNA sequence: TGTGCCAGCAGTTTAGGGGCGAGCGGCTACACCTTC.